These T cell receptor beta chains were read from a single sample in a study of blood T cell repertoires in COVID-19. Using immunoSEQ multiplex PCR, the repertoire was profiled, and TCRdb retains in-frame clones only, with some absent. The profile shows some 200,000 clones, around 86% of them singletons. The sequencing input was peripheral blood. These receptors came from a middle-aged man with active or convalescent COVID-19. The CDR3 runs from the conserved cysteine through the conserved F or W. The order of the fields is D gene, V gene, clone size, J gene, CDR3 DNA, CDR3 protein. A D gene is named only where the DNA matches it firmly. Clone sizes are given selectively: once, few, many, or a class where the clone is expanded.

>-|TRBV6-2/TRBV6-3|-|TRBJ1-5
TGTGCCAGCAGTCTGGGGGGACCCAATCAGCCCCAGCATTTT
CASSLGGPNQPQHF
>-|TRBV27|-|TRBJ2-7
TGTGCCAGCAGTATTCAGGGGGGAGCGGGCCACTACGAGCAGTACTTC
CASSIQGGAGHYEQYF
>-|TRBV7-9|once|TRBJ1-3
TGTGCCAGCAGCTCTCCAGTTAGAGGCAACTCTGGAAACACCATATATTTT
CASSSPVRGNSGNTIYF
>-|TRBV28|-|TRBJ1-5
TGTGCCAGCAACCACCCAGGGGAAAAGGGCAATCAGCCCCAGCATTTT
CASNHPGEKGNQPQHF
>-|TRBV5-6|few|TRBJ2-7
TGTGCCAGCAGCGCGGTGGCAGGGTTGGCCTACGAGCAGTACTTC
CASSAVAGLAYEQYF
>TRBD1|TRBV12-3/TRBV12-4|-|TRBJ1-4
TGTGCCAGCAGTTTAGGACAGGGAGGAAAACTGTTTTTT
CASSLGQGGKLFF
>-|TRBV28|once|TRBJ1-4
TGTGCCAGCAGCCCCCCTCTCGGGGAGGCTAATGAAAAACTGTTTTTT
CASSPPLGEANEKLFF
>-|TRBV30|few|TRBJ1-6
TGTGCCTGGAGTGCCGTTTCGGATTCACCCCTCCACTTT
CAWSAVSDSPLHF
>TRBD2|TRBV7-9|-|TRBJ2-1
TGTGCCAGCACCAAGCGGGAGGGTTCCTACAATGAGCAGTTCTTC
CASTKREGSYNEQFF
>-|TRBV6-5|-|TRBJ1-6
TGTGCCAGCAAATTGACACCGGTGAATAATTCACCCCTCCACTTT
CASKLTPVNNSPLHF
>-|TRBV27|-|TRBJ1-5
TGTGCCAGCAGTTTGGTCGGGGGTGCGAGCAATCAGCCCCAGCATTTT
CASSLVGGASNQPQHF
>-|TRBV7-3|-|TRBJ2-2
TGTGCCAGCAGTAGTAGTGGCACCGGGGAGCTGTTTTTT
CASSSSGTGELFF
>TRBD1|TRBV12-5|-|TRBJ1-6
TGTGCTAGTGGTTCTCGACAGGGGAATTCACCCCTCCACTTT
CASGSRQGNSPLHF
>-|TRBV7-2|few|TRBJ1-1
TGTGCCAGCAGCTTATCTAGTGTTTCCAACACTGAAGCTTTCTTT
CASSLSSVSNTEAFF
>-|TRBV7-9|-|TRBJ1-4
TGTGCCAGCAGCTGGGGAGGGGAAGATGAAAAACTGTTTTTT
CASSWGGEDEKLFF
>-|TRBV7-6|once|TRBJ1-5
TGTGCCAGCAGCTTAGCCCCTTACTCACGCGGCAATCAGCCCCAGCATTTT
CASSLAPYSRGNQPQHF
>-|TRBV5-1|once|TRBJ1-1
TGCGCCAGCAGCTTGGCAGGGCCGAACACTGAAGCTTTCTTT
CASSLAGPNTEAFF
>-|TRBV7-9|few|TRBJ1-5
TGTGCCAGCAGCTTTTGGGGAGGTGGCGATCAGCCCCAGCATTTT
CASSFWGGGDQPQHF
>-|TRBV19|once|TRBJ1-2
TGTGCCAGTACCAGAAAAAGGGGGAGCGATGGCTACACCTTC
CASTRKRGSDGYTF
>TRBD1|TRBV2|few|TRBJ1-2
TGTGCCAACCCAGGGGACAGAACCTATGGCTACACCTTC
CANPGDRTYGYTF
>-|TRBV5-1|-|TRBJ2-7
TGCGCCAGCAGCTTGGCCGGGAGACAGGGTGCCGAGCAGTACTTC
CASSLAGRQGAEQYF
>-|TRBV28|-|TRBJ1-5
TGTGCCAGCACCTACGGGGGGCTGGGCAATCAGCCCCAGCATTTT
CASTYGGLGNQPQHF
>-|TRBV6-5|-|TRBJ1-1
TGTGCCAGCAGGAAACAGGGAATAACGGGCACTGAAGCTTTCTTT
CASRKQGITGTEAFF
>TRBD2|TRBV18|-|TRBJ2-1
TGTGCCAGCTCACCAGGGACTAGCGAATCCAATGAGCAGTTCTTC
CASSPGTSESNEQFF
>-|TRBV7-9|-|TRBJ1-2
TGTGCCAGCAGTCCGACAGACAACTATGGCTACACCTTC
CASSPTDNYGYTF
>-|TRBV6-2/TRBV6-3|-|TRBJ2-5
TGTGCCAGCACTTATAACGCAGGGTCTAAAGAGACCCAGTACTTC
CASTYNAGSKETQYF
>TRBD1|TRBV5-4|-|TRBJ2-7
TGTGCCAGCAGCTTTGGGACAGGGGGCTCCTACGAGCAGTACTTC
CASSFGTGGSYEQYF
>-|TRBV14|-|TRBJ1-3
TGTGCCACCAGGCGCTCTGGAAACACCATATATTTT
CATRRSGNTIYF
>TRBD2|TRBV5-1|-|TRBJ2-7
TGCGCCAGCAGCAATTTAGCGGGGGACCTCTACGAGCAGTACTTC
CASSNLAGDLYEQYF
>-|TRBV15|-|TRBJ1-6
TGTGCCACCAGCCCCCGGGACTCCTATAATTCACCCCTCCACTTT
CATSPRDSYNSPLHF
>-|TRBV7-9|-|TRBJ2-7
TGTGCCAGCAGCTTAAGTGGGGGGGAGCAGTACTTC
CASSLSGGEQYF
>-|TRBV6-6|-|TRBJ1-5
TGTGCCAGCAGTTCTGAACGGCGGTCACCCCAGCATTTT
CASSSERRSPQHF
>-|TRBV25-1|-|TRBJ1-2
TGTGCCAGCAGTGTAGGACAGCTTAACTATGGCTACACCTTC
CASSVGQLNYGYTF
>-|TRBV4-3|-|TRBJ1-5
TGCGCCAGCAGCCAAGATTTCCAGGGTACTCAGCATTTT
CASSQDFQGTQHF
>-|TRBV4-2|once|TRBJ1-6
TGTGCCAGCAACCCGGGGGGGCCGGATTCACCCCTCCACTTT
CASNPGGPDSPLHF
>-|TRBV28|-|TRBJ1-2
TGTGCCAGCAGTTTAAGGGGCCATGGCTACACCTTC
CASSLRGHGYTF
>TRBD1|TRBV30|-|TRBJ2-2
TGTGCCCGCACAGGGGCGGACACCGGGGAGCTGTTTTTT
CARTGADTGELFF